This TCR beta chain was recorded in a study of CD8+ T cells in alopecia areata. Study in general: Treated individuals took tofacitinib by mouth, 5 to 10 mg twice daily.

The trim removed 8 bases at V and 7 bases at J, leaving 8 bases unmatched. Germline loops: CDR1 SQVTM, CDR2 ANQGSEA. The CDR3 loop spans 12 amino acids. RNA was isolated and reverse transcribed to cDNA, the sequencing template. The method was immunoSEQ multiplex PCR; TCRdb's version includes in-frame clones alone and lacks a portion of them. The sample consists of about 110,000 clones, roughly 50% of them appearing once. The sample's treatment: oral pan-JAK inhibitor, 5-10 mg twice daily. PBMC-derived CD4+ and CD8+ T cells were sorted. Study conclusions and caveats: Normal scalp showed lower clonality than lesional scalp, especially alopecia totalis/universalis.

Note on this clone: As yet, its antigen is unknown.

The origin of this receptor is a human donor with alopecia areata. This chain uses TRBV29-1 with TRBJ2-4, with TRBD1 identical over 7 bases. The source material was CD4+ T cells sorted from blood, sampled at week 24, from a patient treated with tofacitinib. The CDR3 bases are TGCAGCTCGGGACAGCGGACTAACATTCAGTACTTC. Translation: CSSGQRTNIQYF.